These 27 T cell receptor beta chains were sequenced from one sample in a study of PD-1 blockade in classical Hodgkin lymphoma. The method was immunoSEQ multiplex PCR; TCRdb's version includes in-frame clones alone and lacks a portion of them. The data hold 47,000 or so clones, with about 73% observed a single time. Patients all relapsed after autologous stem cell transplantation, and there was variation in brentuximab vedotin exposure. The sample consisted of peripheral blood mononuclear cells (PBMCs), taken at baseline. The receptors come from a human donor with classical Hodgkin lymphoma.

The gene calls are TRBV6-5 and TRBJ2-5; D may match TRBD1 or TRBD2 (5 bases each). The closer fit of TRBJ2-7 to the DNA end suggests the J call may be wrong. This CDR3 is built from 15 residues. CDR1 and CDR2 (germline): MNHEY, SVGAGI. As DNA, the CDR3 is TGTGCCAGCAGTTACTCTGGGGGTCGGACCTACGAGCAGTACTTC. It yields the protein CASSYSGGRTYEQYF.

J is TRBJ2-1 and V is TRBV18; the D is unclear. V was cut by 5 bases and J by 1 base, with 3 bases left in between. This CDR3 has 12 residues. Germline-derived CDR1 and CDR2 are KGHSH and LQKENI. CDR3 loop: CASSGSYNEQFF. DNA for the CDR3: TGTGCCAGCTCAGGGTCCTACAATGAGCAGTTCTTC.

The chain joins TRBV4-1 to TRBJ2-5; D call uncertain. Germline-derived CDR1 and CDR2 are MGHRA and YSYEKL. The CDR3 loop spans 14 amino acids. Trimming pared 0 bases from V and 5 bases from J, leaving 10 bases between. The CDR3 nucleotides are TGCGCCAGCAGCCAAGAGATCGATCGGGAGACCCAGTACTTC. Its protein is CASSQEIDRETQYF.

There are a few counts of this clone. The J gene is TRBJ2-1, the V gene TRBV9, with D possibly being TRBD1 or TRBD2 (7 bases each). Germline V gene data show CDR1 as SGDLS and CDR2 as YYNGEE. The length of the CDR3 is 17 residues. V lost 2 bases, J lost 8 bases, and 23 bases lay in between. DNA for the CDR3: TGTGCCAGCAGCGTTTCTTACAGGGGTACTAGCGACTATGAGCAGTTCTTC. Protein sequence: CASSVSYRGTSDYEQFF.

The chain uses TRBV6-6 and TRBJ2-7; tentatively, D is TRBD2 (6 bases). Deletions cut 2 bases from V and 0 bases from J, with 14 bases between. The CDR3 spans 16 residues. Germline V CDR1 and CDR2: MNHNY, SVGAGI (reference sequence). CDR3 nucleotide sequence: TGTGCCAGCAGTTACGAGGCTAGCGAGATCTCCTACGAGCAGTACTTC. This encodes CASSYEASEISYEQYF.

This chain uses TRBV9 with TRBJ2-1; D not resolved. Between the trimmed V and J ends, which lost 1 base and 9 bases, there was a span of 11 bases. CDR1 is SGDLS and CDR2 is YYNGEE in the germline V gene. The CDR3 spans 13 residues. This CDR3 is CASSVSPMGEQFF. Written as DNA, the CDR3 is TGTGCCAGCAGCGTATCCCCAATGGGTGAGCAGTTCTTC.

The chain employs TRBV13 and TRBJ2-6; D might be TRBD2 (6 bases). Germline-derived CDR1 and CDR2 are PRHDT and FYEKMQ (reference sequence). CDR3 length equals 15 residues. V gave up 4 bases and J gave up 0 bases, with 7 bases separating them. CDR3 sequence reads: CASSSDYSGANVLTF. Written as DNA, the CDR3 is TGTGCCAGCAGCTCGGACTACTCTGGGGCCAACGTCCTGACTTTC.

The chain combines TRBV5-1 with TRBJ1-2, with TRBD1 matching 9 bases. The CDR3 spans 16 residues. The junction had 9 bases not matched to a gene; V was cut back by 4 bases and J by 2 bases. Germline lookup yields CDR1 SGHRS and CDR2 YFSETQ. DNA for the CDR3: TGCGCCAGCAGCGAAGGGACAGGGAAAATAAACTATGGCTACACCTTC. This gives the protein CASSEGTGKINYGYTF.

The DNA of the CDR3 is TGCGCCAGCAGCCTACTAGCGGCGGGGGCCGGGGAGCTGTTTTTT. It specifies CASSLLAAGAGELFF. The V and J genes are TRBV5-1 and TRBJ2-2; 8 bases map to TRBD2. The CDR3 covers 15 residues. Germline lookup yields CDR1 SGHRS and CDR2 YFSETQ. V trimming: 4 bases; J trimming: 6 bases; junction bases outside the gene matches: 8.

This chain connects TRBV5-1 to TRBJ1-2, with D tentatively TRBD1 (6 bases). The germline V gene has CDR1 SGHRS and CDR2 YFSETQ. V gave up 4 bases and J gave up 5 bases, with 15 bases separating them. This CDR3 region has 14 residues. The CDR3 here is CASSTSLQGYGYTF. As DNA, the CDR3 is TGCGCCAGCAGCACTTCTTTACAGGGATATGGCTACACCTTC.

The chain couples TRBV30 to TRBJ2-7; D tentatively reads TRBD1 or TRBD2 (5 bases each). Germline V gene sequence: CDR1 GTSNPN, CDR2 SVGIG (reference sequence). This CDR3 is 13 amino acids long. Trimming stripped 0 bases from V and 3 bases from J, with 9 bases between. As DNA, the CDR3 is TGTGCCTGGAGTGTAGGGACGGTCTACGAGCAGTACTTC. Translating gives CAWSVGTVYEQYF.

This clone appeared a single time. This chain links TRBV19 with TRBJ2-7; maybe TRBD2 (5 bases). V shed 3 bases and J shed 5 bases, with 17 bases lying between them. The CDR3 is 15 residues long. CDR1 LNHDA and CDR2 SQIVND come from the germline V gene (reference sequence). CDR3: CASSIGLEETDEQYF. The CDR3 DNA is TGTGCCAGTAGTATCGGGTTGGAGGAAACGGACGAGCAGTACTTC.

The chain couples TRBV7-2 to TRBJ2-2, with D perhaps being TRBD1 or TRBD2 (6 bases each). The CDR3 runs to 16 residues. Germline CDR1 SGHTA, CDR2 FQGNSA. V lost 7 bases and J 3 bases, leaving 18 bases between the germline ends. Here the CDR3 reads CASTTERRGHTGELFF. The CDR3 DNA follows: TGTGCCAGCACCACCGAAAGACGGGGGCACACCGGGGAGCTGTTTTTT.

The chain combines TRBV25-1 with TRBJ2-7; D remains unclear. The CDR3 runs to 11 residues. V lost 9 bases to trimming and J lost 3 bases, with 9 bases between them. Germline CDR1 reads MGHDK; CDR2 reads SYGVNS. The CDR3, as DNA: TGTGCCAGTCGGGCCAACTACGAGCAGTACTTC. Translated: CASRANYEQYF.

The chain is built from TRBV2 and TRBJ1-1; D gene unclear. The CDR3 loop spans 11 amino acids. Germline CDR1 and CDR2: SNHLY and FYNNEI. V was cut by 6 bases and J by 4 bases, with 6 bases left in between. Here the CDR3 reads CASRVSTEAFF. In nucleotides, the CDR3 is TGTGCCAGCAGAGTAAGCACTGAAGCTTTCTTT.

The chain couples TRBV6-5 to TRBJ1-1, with D unclear. The germline CDR1 and CDR2 sequences are MNHEY and SVGAGI. The CDR3 runs to 12 residues. Trimming shortened V by 2 bases and J by 3 bases, and 4 bases separated the two germline ends. As DNA, the CDR3 is TGTGCCAGCAGTTACCAAGACACTGAAGCTTTCTTT. This translates into CASSYQDTEAFF.

The V gene is TRBV10-1, the J gene TRBJ1-3; no clear D gene. Trimming cost V 4 bases and J 1 base, with 5 bases left between them. Germline V gene sequence: CDR1 WNHNN, CDR2 SYGVQD (reference sequence). The CDR3 is 13 residues long. This CDR3 reads CASSVSSGNTIYF. CDR3 DNA: TGCGCCAGCAGTGTGAGTTCTGGAAACACCATATATTTT.

The chain uses TRBV28 and TRBJ1-1, with a possible D match to TRBD1 (6 bases). Trimming pared 0 bases from V and 9 bases from J, leaving 8 bases between. This CDR3 has 12 amino acids. The germline V gene has CDR1 MDHEN and CDR2 SYDVKM. The CDR3 loop is CASSLWGGQAFF. The CDR3 DNA reads as TGTGCCAGCAGTTTATGGGGGGGGCAAGCTTTCTTT.

The CDR3 protein is CASSDRDSFTDTQYF. In DNA form, the CDR3 reads TGTGCCAGCAGCGACCGGGACAGCTTCACAGATACGCAGTATTTT. The chain joins TRBV7-9 to TRBJ2-3; 7 positions match TRBD1. Per germline, CDR1 SEHNR and CDR2 FQNEAQ (reference sequence). CDR3 length equals 15 residues. Losses at the gene ends were 5 bases for V and 2 bases for J; bases not matched to a gene: 7.

The V and J genes are TRBV4-2 and TRBJ1-5, with 7 bases matching TRBD1. The CDR3 has 18 amino acids. V shed 0 bases and J 5 bases; nucleotides not matched to a gene: 13. Per the germline V gene, CDR1 is LGHNA and CDR2 is YNFKEQ. The CDR3: CASSQEPVARTGDQPQHF. CDR3 bases: TGTGCCAGCAGCCAAGAACCAGTGGCAAGGACAGGTGATCAGCCCCAGCATTTT.

Concerning this clone: Distinct nucleotide sequences in the sample also encode this CDR3. The V call is TRBV19, the J call TRBJ2-7; 7 nucleotides line up with TRBD1. CDR3 length equals 13 residues. The germline V gene has CDR1 LNHDA and CDR2 SQIVND (reference sequence). V trimming: 6 bases; J trimming: 1 base; junction bases outside the gene matches: 3. The CDR3 here is CASSPGQSYEQYF. The CDR3, as DNA: TGTGCCAGTAGCCCGGGACAGTCCTACGAGCAGTACTTC. Full variable domain (rest looked up from reference TRBV19 and TRBJ2-7): DGGITQSPKYLFRKEGQNVTLSCEQNLNHDAMYWYRQDPGQGLRLIYYSQIVNDFQKGDIAEGYSVSREKKESFPLTVTSAQKNPTAFYLCASSPGQSYEQYFGPGTRLTVT.

The chain is built from TRBV13 and TRBJ2-7; D ambiguous. The CDR3 extends over 12 amino acids. Per the germline V gene, CDR1 is PRHDT and CDR2 is FYEKMQ (reference sequence). Trimming took off 1 base at V and 4 bases at J, with 5 bases between the two ends. The CDR3 DNA is TGTGCCAGCAGCTTAGTACCATACGAGCAGTACTTC. Protein product: CASSLVPYEQYF.

V and J are TRBV4-2 and TRBJ2-2, with 13 bases identical to TRBD2. CDR1 and CDR2 from the germline V gene are LGHNA and YNFKEQ. J was trimmed by 0 bases and V by 3 bases; bases with no gene match: 7. The CDR3 length is 19 residues. The CDR3 region has the DNA TGTGCCAGCAGCCACGGACTAGCGGGGGCTGGACCGAACACCGGGGAGCTGTTTTTT. Its translation: CASSHGLAGAGPNTGELFF.

The chain uses TRBV28 and TRBJ2-5; TRBD2 matches at 14 bases. Germline CDR1 reads MDHEN; CDR2 reads SYDVKM. J gave up 5 bases and V 2 bases, and 4 bases lay outside the gene matches. The CDR3 consists of 16 residues. The CDR3 protein is CASSLRRLAGGETQYF. DNA for the CDR3: TGTGCCAGCAGTTTACGAAGACTAGCGGGGGGGGAGACCCAGTACTTC. The full variable domain, completed using reference TRBV28 and TRBJ2-5, is DVKVTQSSRYLVKRTGEKVFLECVQDMDHENMFWYRQDPGLGLRLIYFSYDVKMKEKGDIPEGYSVSREKKERFSLILESASTNQTSMYLCASSLRRLAGGETQYFGPGTRLLVL.

V and J are TRBV5-1 and TRBJ2-3, with unresolved D. V was shortened by 5 bases and J by 2 bases, with 12 bases between the two germline ends. This CDR3 contains 14 residues. Looked up from germline, CDR1 is SGHRS and CDR2 is YFSETQ. Here the CDR3 reads CASRLGPFTDTQYF. Written as DNA, the CDR3 is TGCGCCAGCAGGCTCGGACCGTTCACAGATACGCAGTATTTT.

V is TRBV6-6 and J is TRBJ1-3; D remains ambiguous. Trimming removed 6 bases at V and 0 bases at J, with 15 bases between. The CDR3 has 16 amino acids. Germline CDR1 is MNHNY and CDR2 is SVGAGI (reference sequence). As DNA, the CDR3 is TGTGCCAGCAGCCCGTGGAGGGCGATCTCTGGAAACACCATATATTTT. This sequence encodes CASSPWRAISGNTIYF.

The chain carries TRBV5-1 and TRBJ2-4, with D perhaps being TRBD1 or TRBD2 (5 bases each). The ends were cut back, 0 bases at V and 8 bases at J, with 12 bases in the middle. This CDR3 region has 14 residues. From germline, CDR1 is SGHRS and CDR2 YFSETQ. The DNA for the CDR3 is TGCGCCAGCAGCTTGGCCAACGGGGCCGACATTCAGTACTTC. This sequence encodes CASSLANGADIQYF. Full variable domain (rest looked up from reference TRBV5-1 and TRBJ2-4): KAGVTQTPRYLIKTRGQQVTLSCSPISGHRSVSWYQQTPGQGLQFLFEYFSETQRNKGNFPGRFSGRQFSNSRSEMNVSTLELGDSALYLCASSLANGADIQYFGAGTRLSVL.